What follows are 21 T cell receptor beta chains derived from one specimen sequenced in a study of blood T cell repertoires in COVID-19. Repertoires were generated with immunoSEQ multiplex PCR, while TCRdb's copy carries only in-frame clones and drops some. This table holds some 400,000 clones, approximately 87% found once. Material: peripheral blood. The receptors were sampled from a woman aged 55-70 years with COVID-19, enrolled during active disease.

CDR3 protein: CASSTGGPTDTQYF. CDR3 DNA sequence: TGCGCCAGCAGCACCGGGGGGCCGACAGATACGCAGTATTTT. The chain carries TRBV5-1 and TRBJ2-3; tentatively, D is TRBD2 (7 bases). From germline, CDR1 is SGHRS and CDR2 YFSETQ. The CDR3 runs to 14 residues. Between the trimmed V and J ends, which lost 4 bases and 3 bases, there was a span of 12 bases.

CDR3 protein: CASSLDPGQPQHF. The CDR3 DNA is TGCGCCAGCAGCTTGGACCCAGGTCAGCCCCAGCATTTT. The rearrangement links TRBV5-1 to TRBJ1-5; D call uncertain. There are 13 residues in the CDR3. CDR1 is SGHRS, CDR2 YFSETQ, per germline. V was pared by 0 bases and J by 6 bases, with 7 bases between.

This rearrangement joins TRBV30 to TRBJ1-6, with D uncertain. The CDR3 is 14 residues long. The germline gives CDR1 GTSNPN, CDR2 SVGIG (reference sequence). V was pared by 0 bases and J by 5 bases, with 8 bases between. The CDR3 reads CAWSVPGNNSPLHF. The CDR3 DNA is TGTGCCTGGAGTGTACCGGGTAATAATTCACCCCTCCACTTT.

The rearrangement links TRBV9 to TRBJ1-1; the D is unclear. Per germline, CDR1 SGDLS and CDR2 YYNGEE. The CDR3 covers 15 residues. V shed 4 bases and J shed 0 bases, with 13 bases lying between them. In nucleotides, the CDR3 is TGTGCCAGCAGCCCCCTGGGCAGGTTGAACACTGAAGCTTTCTTT. Protein sequence: CASSPLGRLNTEAFF. The full variable domain, completed using reference TRBV9 and TRBJ1-1, is DSGVTQTPKHLITATGQRVTLRCSPRSGDLSVYWYQQSLDQGLQFLIQYYNGEERAKGNILERFSAQQFPDLHSELNLSSLELGDSALYFCASSPLGRLNTEAFFGQGTRLTVV.

DNA of the CDR3: TGTGCCATCTCAGAGGGACATATCGGAAACACCATATATTTT. Translation: CAISEGHIGNTIYF. The V gene is TRBV10-3, the J gene TRBJ1-3, with TRBD1 as a possible D gene (6 bases). Germline V gene lookup returns CDR1 ENHRY and CDR2 SYGVKD. V dropped 8 bases and J dropped 4 bases, with 15 bases sitting between them. The CDR3 contains 14 residues.

This chain joins TRBV30 and TRBJ2-2; D gene unclear. The CDR3 extends over 11 amino acids. Germline V gene lookup returns CDR1 GTSNPN and CDR2 SVGIG (reference sequence). V lost 4 bases and J lost 4, with 4 bases in between. The CDR3 is CAWTVTGELFF. For the CDR3, the DNA is TGTGCCTGGACCGTCACCGGGGAGCTGTTTTTT.

The chain links TRBV10-3 to TRBJ2-3, with D perhaps TRBD2 (5 bases). Germline assignment: CDR1 ENHRY and CDR2 SYGVKD. Trimming took off 2 bases at V and 1 base at J, with 10 bases between the two ends. The CDR3 runs to 15 residues. Here the CDR3 reads CAISENPAGTDTQYF. The DNA of the CDR3 is TGTGCCATCAGTGAGAATCCAGCGGGCACAGATACGCAGTATTTT.

The chain is built from TRBV28 and TRBJ1-5; D may be TRBD1 (5 bases). Trimming stripped 2 bases from V and 12 bases from J, with 17 bases between. The germline gives CDR1 MDHEN, CDR2 SYDVKM. This CDR3 is built from 14 residues. The CDR3 DNA sequence: TGTGCCAGCAGTTTAAGGAGGGGACGCAGGATCCAGCATTTT. Encoded protein: CASSLRRGRRIQHF.

This clone was found many times. The J gene is TRBJ1-1, the V gene TRBV7-2; D gene uncertain. Germline CDR1 and CDR2: SGHTA and FQGNSA. The length of the CDR3 is 14 residues. The germline V and J ends were trimmed by 5 bases and 0 bases, with 10 bases remaining between them. CDR3 nucleotide sequence: TGTGCCAGCAGCCTTACTTCTTTGAACACTGAAGCTTTCTTT. Translated: CASSLTSLNTEAFF.

About this clone itself: Within the sample, other DNA sequences also encode this same CDR3. The genes are TRBV5-1 and TRBJ1-5; 7 bases line up with TRBD1. Per the germline V gene, CDR1 is SGHRS and CDR2 is YFSETQ. The CDR3 totals 14 residues. V lost 1 base and J lost 2; bases outside the gene matches: 0. The CDR3 DNA is TGCGCCAGCAGCTTGACAGGGGGCAATCAGCCCCAGCATTTT. Residues: CASSLTGGNQPQHF.

In the case of this clone: The junction departs from the called germline gene at one end, perhaps through a read error. The chain links TRBV10-3 to TRBJ2-5, with 11 nucleotides matching TRBD1. The CDR3 covers 16 residues. CDR1 is ENHRY, CDR2 SYGVKD, per germline. The CDR3 bases are TGTGCCATCAGTCCGGGACAGGGGGGTTACCAGGAGACCCAGTACTTC. Translated: CAISPGQGGYQETQYF.

The chain couples TRBV6-5 to TRBJ1-4; 8 positions match TRBD1. V lost 6 bases and J lost 0; bases outside the gene matches: 3. The CDR3 is 15 residues long. Germline lookup yields CDR1 MNHEY and CDR2 SVGAGI. In DNA, the CDR3 is TGTGCCAGCAGCTCGGACAGGGCAACTAATGAAAAACTGTTTTTT. Translated: CASSSDRATNEKLFF.

The chain employs TRBV7-6 and TRBJ2-7; D possibly corresponds to TRBD1 (6 bases). Germline-derived CDR1 and CDR2 are SGHVS and FNYEAQ. This CDR3 has 15 residues. V gave up 5 bases and J gave up 2 bases, with 16 bases separating them. DNA of the CDR3: TGTGCCAGCAGCCTACGACAGGCAGGGCCCTACGAGCAGTACTTC. Protein sequence: CASSLRQAGPYEQYF. The full variable domain, in which reference TRBV7-6 and TRBJ2-7 provide the parts outside the CDR3, is GAGVSQSPRYKVTKRGQDVALRCDPISGHVSLYWYRQALGQGPEFLTYFNYEAQQDKSGLPNDRFSAERPEGSISTLTIQRTEQRDSAMYRCASSLRQAGPYEQYFGPGTRLTVT.

The chain is built from TRBV11-2 and TRBJ2-1; unclear D gene. CDR3 length: 13 residues. CDR1 is SGHAT and CDR2 is FQNNGV in the germline V gene. V was shortened by 4 bases and J by 7 bases, with 11 bases between the two germline ends. In DNA form, the CDR3 reads TGTGCCAGCAGCTCTAGATCGTATAATGAGCAGTTCTTC. Translating it yields CASSSRSYNEQFF. Using reference TRBV11-2 and TRBJ2-1 for the parts outside the CDR3, the full variable domain is EAGVAQSPRYKIIEKRQSVAFWCNPISGHATLYWYQQILGQGPKLLIQFQNNGVVDDSQLPKDRFSAERLKGVDSTLKIQPAKLEDSAVYLCASSSRSYNEQFFGPGTRLTVL.

The chain has TRBV19 and TRBJ1-1; 9 nucleotides align to TRBD1. The V and J ends lost 4 bases and 5 bases, in that order; junction bases with no gene match: 8. In germline, CDR1 is LNHDA, CDR2 SQIVND (reference sequence). The CDR3 is 15 residues long. CDR3 in amino acids: CASSTPGQGRTEAFF. The CDR3 nucleotides read TGTGCCAGTAGTACCCCCGGACAGGGGCGAACTGAAGCTTTCTTT.

V gene TRBV19 combines with J gene TRBJ1-1, with 9 bases identical to TRBD1. V dropped 4 bases and J dropped 8; count of bases not matched to a gene: 5. This CDR3 contains 13 residues. Germline V gene lookup returns CDR1 LNHDA and CDR2 SQIVND (reference sequence). The CDR3 region is CASSKGQGWEAFF. The DNA of the CDR3 is TGTGCCAGTAGTAAAGGACAGGGGTGGGAAGCTTTCTTT.

This chain links TRBV3-1 (or the pseudogene TRBV3-2) with TRBJ2-5; TRBD2 aligns across 12 bases. The CDR3 spans 16 residues. Unmatched junction bases numbered 5, after V lost 2 bases and J lost 4 bases. In germline, CDR1 is LGHDT, CDR2 YNNKEL (reference sequence). DNA of the CDR3: TGTGCCAGCAGCCAACAACTAGCGGGGGGCCGAGAGACCCAGTACTTC. Its protein product is CASSQQLAGGRETQYF.

The rearrangement uses TRBV18 and TRBJ2-2, with D unclear. Trimming stripped 3 bases from V and 2 bases from J, with 13 bases between. Germline assignment: CDR1 KGHSH and CDR2 LQKENI. The CDR3 covers 16 residues. DNA of the CDR3: TGTGCCAGCTCACCGTCGCTACCCGTAAACACCGGGGAGCTGTTTTTT. It is translated as CASSPSLPVNTGELFF.

This chain connects TRBV7-2 to TRBJ1-4, with TRBD1 matching over 12 bases. V dropped 0 bases and J dropped 8; count of bases not matched to a gene: 4. Per the germline V gene, CDR1 is SGHTA and CDR2 is FQGNSA. CDR3 size: 16 residues. The CDR3 nucleotides read TGTGCCAGCAGCTTAGCCGGGACAGGGGGCGGGGAAAAACTGTTTTTT. It specifies CASSLAGTGGGEKLFF.

Here the CDR3 DNA reads TGTGCCACCAGCAGACCCCGGTTGATTACCGCAGATACGCAGTATTTT. This sequence encodes CATSRPRLITADTQYF. The J gene is TRBJ2-3, the V gene TRBV15; D is ambiguous. V was cut by 2 bases and J by 4 bases, with 16 bases left in between. CDR3 length equals 16 residues. Germline V gene data show CDR1 as LNHNV and CDR2 as YYDKDF (reference sequence).

V usage is TRBV5-5 and J usage is TRBJ2-2; 15 positions match TRBD2. CDR1 and CDR2 (germline): SGHKS, YYEKEE (reference sequence). Germline trimming cut 4 bases from V and 8 bases from J; bases unmatched to any gene: 15. The CDR3 contains 19 residues. CDR3 residues: CASSGVPGLAGGVQGELFF. For the CDR3, the DNA is TGTGCCAGCAGCGGCGTCCCGGGACTAGCGGGGGGCGTACAAGGGGAGCTGTTTTTT.